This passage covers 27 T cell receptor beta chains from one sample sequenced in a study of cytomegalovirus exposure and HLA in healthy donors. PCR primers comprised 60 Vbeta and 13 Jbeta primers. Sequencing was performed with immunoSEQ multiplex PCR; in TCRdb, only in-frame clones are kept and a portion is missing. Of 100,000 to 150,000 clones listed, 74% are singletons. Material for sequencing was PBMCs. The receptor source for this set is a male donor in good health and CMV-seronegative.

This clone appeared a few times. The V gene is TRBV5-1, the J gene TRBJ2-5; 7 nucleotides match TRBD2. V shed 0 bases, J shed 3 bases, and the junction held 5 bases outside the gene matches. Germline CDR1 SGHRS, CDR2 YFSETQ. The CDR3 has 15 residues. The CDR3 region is CASSLDRTRKETQYF. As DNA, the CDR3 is TGCGCCAGCAGCTTGGACCGGACTAGAAAAGAGACCCAGTACTTC.

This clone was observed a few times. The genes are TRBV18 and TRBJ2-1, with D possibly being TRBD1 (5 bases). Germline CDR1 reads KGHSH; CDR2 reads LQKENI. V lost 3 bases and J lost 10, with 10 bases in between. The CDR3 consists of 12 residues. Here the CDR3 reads CASSPSQGEQFF. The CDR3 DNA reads TGTGCCAGCTCACCTTCCCAGGGCGAGCAGTTCTTC. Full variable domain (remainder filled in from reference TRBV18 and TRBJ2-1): NAGVMQNPRHLVRRRGQEARLRCSPMKGHSHVYWYRQLPEEGLKFMVYLQKENIIDESGMPKERFSAEFPKEGPSILRIQQVVRGDSAAYFCASSPSQGEQFFGPGTRLTVL.

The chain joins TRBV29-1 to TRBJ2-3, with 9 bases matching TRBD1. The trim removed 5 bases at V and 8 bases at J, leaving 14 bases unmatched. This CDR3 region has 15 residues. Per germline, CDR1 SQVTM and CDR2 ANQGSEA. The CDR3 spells CSVLTGGGLQGTQYF. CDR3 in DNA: TGCAGCGTTCTCACAGGGGGCGGGCTACAAGGTACGCAGTATTTT.

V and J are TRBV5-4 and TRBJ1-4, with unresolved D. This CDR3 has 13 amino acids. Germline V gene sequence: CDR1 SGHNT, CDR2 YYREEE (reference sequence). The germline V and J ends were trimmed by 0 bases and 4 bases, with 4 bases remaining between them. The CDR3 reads CASSLAVNEKLFF. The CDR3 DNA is TGTGCCAGCAGCTTGGCTGTTAATGAAAAACTGTTTTTT. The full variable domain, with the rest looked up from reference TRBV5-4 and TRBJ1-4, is ETGVTQSPTHLIKTRGQQVTLRCSSQSGHNTVSWYQQALGQGPQFIFQYYREEENGRGNFPPRFSGLQFPNYSSELNVNALELDDSALYLCASSLAVNEKLFFGSGTQLSVL.

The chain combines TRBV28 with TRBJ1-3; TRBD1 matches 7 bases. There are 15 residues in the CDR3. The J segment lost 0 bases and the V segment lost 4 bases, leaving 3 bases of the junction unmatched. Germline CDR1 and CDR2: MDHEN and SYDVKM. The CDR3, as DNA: TGTGCCAGCAGTTCACAGGGGCTCTCTGGAAACACCATATATTTT. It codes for CASSSQGLSGNTIYF.

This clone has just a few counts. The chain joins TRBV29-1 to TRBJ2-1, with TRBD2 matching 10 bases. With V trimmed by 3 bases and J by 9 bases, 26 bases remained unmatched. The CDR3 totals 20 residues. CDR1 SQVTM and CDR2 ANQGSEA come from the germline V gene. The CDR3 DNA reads TGCAGCGTTGAGGAACCAGGGGGTTGGATTCGGACTAGCGGAGGGGGTGAGCAGTTCTTC. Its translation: CSVEEPGGWIRTSGGGEQFF.

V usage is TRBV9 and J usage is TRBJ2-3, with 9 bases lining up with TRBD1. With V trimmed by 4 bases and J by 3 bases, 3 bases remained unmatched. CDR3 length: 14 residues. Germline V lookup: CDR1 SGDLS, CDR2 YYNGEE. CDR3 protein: CASSLQGATDTQYF. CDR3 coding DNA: TGTGCCAGCAGCTTACAGGGGGCGACAGATACGCAGTATTTT.

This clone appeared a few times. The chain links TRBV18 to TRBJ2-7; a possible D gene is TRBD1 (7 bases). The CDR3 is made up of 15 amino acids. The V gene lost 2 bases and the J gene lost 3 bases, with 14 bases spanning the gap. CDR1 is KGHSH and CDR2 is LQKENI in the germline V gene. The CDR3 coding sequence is TGTGCCAGCTCACCATCCAGGGGGGATGTCTACGAGCAGTACTTC. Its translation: CASSPSRGDVYEQYF.

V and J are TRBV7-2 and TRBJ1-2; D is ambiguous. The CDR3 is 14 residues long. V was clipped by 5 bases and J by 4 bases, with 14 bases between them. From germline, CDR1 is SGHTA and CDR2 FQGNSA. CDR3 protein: CASSTLTWSYGYTF. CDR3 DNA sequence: TGTGCCAGCAGCACCCTAACCTGGTCCTATGGCTACACCTTC.

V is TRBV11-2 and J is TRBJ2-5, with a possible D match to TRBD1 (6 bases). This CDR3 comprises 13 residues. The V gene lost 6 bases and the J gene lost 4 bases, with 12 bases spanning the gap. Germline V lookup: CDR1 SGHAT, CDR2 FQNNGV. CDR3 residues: CASRQQGRETQYF. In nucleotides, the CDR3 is TGTGCCAGCAGACAACAGGGACGAGAGACCCAGTACTTC.

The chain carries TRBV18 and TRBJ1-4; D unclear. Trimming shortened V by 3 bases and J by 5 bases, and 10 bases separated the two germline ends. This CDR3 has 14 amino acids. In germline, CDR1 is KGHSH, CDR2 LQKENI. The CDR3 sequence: CASSPSGFNEKLFF. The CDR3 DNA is TGTGCCAGCTCACCTTCAGGATTCAATGAAAAACTGTTTTTT. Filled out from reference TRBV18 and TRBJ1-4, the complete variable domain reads NAGVMQNPRHLVRRRGQEARLRCSPMKGHSHVYWYRQLPEEGLKFMVYLQKENIIDESGMPKERFSAEFPKEGPSILRIQQVVRGDSAAYFCASSPSGFNEKLFFGSGTQLSVL.

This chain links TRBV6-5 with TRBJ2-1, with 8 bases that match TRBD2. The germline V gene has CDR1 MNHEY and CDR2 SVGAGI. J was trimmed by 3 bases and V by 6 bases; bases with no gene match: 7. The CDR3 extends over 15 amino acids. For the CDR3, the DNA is TGTGCCAGCAGCCCAAGCGGGAGCGTCTACAATGAGCAGTTCTTC. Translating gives CASSPSGSVYNEQFF.

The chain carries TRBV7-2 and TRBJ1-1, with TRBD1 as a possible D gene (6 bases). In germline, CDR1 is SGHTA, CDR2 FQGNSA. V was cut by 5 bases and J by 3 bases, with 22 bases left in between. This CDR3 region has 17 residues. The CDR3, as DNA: TGTGCCAGCAGCCCCCCCCCTGGACAGTTCAGGTACACTGAAGCTTTCTTT. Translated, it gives CASSPPPGQFRYTEAFF.

CDR3 protein: CASSPLKLDRGLIDEQYF. The CDR3 nucleotides read TGTGCCAGCAGCCCCCTGAAGTTAGACAGGGGCCTCATTGACGAGCAGTACTTC. V usage is TRBV4-2 and J usage is TRBJ2-7; 8 nucleotides align to TRBD1. The CDR3 runs 18 residues. J lost 5 bases, V lost 4 bases, and 19 bases had no gene match. CDR1 LGHNA and CDR2 YNFKEQ come from the germline V gene.

The CDR3, as DNA: TGTGCCAGCAGTATAGCGGGTCCCTACGAGCAGTACTTC. The encoded protein is CASSIAGPYEQYF. The V and J genes are TRBV6-1 and TRBJ2-7, with 7 bases matching TRBD2. The V segment lost 5 bases and the J segment 2 bases; nucleotides outside the gene matches: 3. From germline, CDR1 is MNHNS and CDR2 SASEGT. This CDR3 has 13 amino acids.

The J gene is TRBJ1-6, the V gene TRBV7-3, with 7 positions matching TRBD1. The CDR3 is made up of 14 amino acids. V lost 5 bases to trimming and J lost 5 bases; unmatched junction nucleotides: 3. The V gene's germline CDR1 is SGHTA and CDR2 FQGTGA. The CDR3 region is CASSRDSNNSPLHF. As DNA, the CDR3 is TGTGCCAGCAGCCGGGACAGTAATAATTCACCCCTCCACTTT.

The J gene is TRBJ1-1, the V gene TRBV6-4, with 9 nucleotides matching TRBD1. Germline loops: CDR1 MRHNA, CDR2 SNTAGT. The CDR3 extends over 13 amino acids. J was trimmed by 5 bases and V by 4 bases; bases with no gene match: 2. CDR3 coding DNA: TGTGCCAGCAGTGCGACAGGGGGAACTGAAGCTTTCTTT. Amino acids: CASSATGGTEAFF.

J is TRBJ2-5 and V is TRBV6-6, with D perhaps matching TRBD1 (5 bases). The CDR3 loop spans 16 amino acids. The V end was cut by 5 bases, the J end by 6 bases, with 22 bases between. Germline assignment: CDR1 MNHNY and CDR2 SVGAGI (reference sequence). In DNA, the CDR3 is TGTGCCAGCAGTCCCCCGGACATACCTCTCCGGCAGACCCAGTACTTC. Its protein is CASSPPDIPLRQTQYF.

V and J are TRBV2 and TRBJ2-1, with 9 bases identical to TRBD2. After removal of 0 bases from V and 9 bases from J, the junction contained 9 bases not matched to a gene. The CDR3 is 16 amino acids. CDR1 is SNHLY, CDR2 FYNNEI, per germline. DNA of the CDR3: TGTGCCAGCAGTGAAGCGCTGGGACTAGCCTATGGTGAGCAGTTCTTC. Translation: CASSEALGLAYGEQFF.

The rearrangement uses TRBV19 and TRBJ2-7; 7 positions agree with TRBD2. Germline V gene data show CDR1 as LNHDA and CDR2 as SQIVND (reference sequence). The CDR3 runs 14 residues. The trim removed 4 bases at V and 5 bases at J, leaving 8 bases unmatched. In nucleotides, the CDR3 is TGTGCCAGTAGTAGCGGGAGCGGATTCCACGAGCAGTACTTC. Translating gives CASSSGSGFHEQYF. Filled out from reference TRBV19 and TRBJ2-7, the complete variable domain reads DGGITQSPKYLFRKEGQNVTLSCEQNLNHDAMYWYRQDPGQGLRLIYYSQIVNDFQKGDIAEGYSVSREKKESFPLTVTSAQKNPTAFYLCASSSGSGFHEQYFGPGTRLTVT.

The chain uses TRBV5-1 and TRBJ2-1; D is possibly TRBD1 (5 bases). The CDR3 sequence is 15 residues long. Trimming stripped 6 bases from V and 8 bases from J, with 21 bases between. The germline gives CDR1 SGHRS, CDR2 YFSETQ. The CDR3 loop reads CASNDHNRGWDEQFF. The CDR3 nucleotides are TGCGCCAGCAACGACCATAATAGGGGATGGGATGAGCAGTTCTTC.

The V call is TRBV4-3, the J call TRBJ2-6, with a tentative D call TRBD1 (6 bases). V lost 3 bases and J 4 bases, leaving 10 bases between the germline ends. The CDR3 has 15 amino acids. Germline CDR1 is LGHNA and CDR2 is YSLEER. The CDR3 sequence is CASSQAGTGANVLTF. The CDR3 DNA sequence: TGCGCCAGCAGCCAGGCCGGGACAGGGGCCAACGTCCTGACTTTC.

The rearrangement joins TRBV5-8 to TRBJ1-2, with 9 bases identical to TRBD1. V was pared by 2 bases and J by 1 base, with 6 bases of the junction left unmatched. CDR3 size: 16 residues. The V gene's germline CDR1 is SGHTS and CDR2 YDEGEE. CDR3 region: CASSFTGTGINYGYTF. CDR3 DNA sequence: TGTGCCAGCAGCTTCACCGGGACAGGGATTAACTATGGCTACACCTTC.

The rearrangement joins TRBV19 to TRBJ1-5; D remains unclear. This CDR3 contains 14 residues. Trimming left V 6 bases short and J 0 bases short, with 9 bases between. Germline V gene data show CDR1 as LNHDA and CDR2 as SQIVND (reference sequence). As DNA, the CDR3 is TGTGCCAGTAGCACAAGATATAGCAATCAGCCCCAGCATTTT. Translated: CASSTRYSNQPQHF.

The CDR3 protein is CASSPDAGRAGYTF. DNA of the CDR3: TGCGCCAGCAGCCCCGACGCGGGGCGGGCTGGCTACACCTTC. V is TRBV5-1 and J is TRBJ1-2, with a tentative D call TRBD1 (5 bases). V was cut by 4 bases and J by 7 bases, with 17 bases left in between. The V gene's germline CDR1 is SGHRS and CDR2 YFSETQ. CDR3 length equals 14 residues.

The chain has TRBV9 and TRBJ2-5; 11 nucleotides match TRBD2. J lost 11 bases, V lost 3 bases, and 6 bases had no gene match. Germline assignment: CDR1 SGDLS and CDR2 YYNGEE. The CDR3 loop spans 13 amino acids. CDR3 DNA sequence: TGTGCCAGCAGCGAGGGGACTAGCGGACTTCAGTACTTC. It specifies CASSEGTSGLQYF.

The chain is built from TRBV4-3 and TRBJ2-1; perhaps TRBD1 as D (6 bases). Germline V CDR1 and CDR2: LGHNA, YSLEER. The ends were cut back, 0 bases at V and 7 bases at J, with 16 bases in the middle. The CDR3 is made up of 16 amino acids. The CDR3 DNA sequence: TGCGCCAGCAGCCAAGATGGAACACCGAGGGGGAATGAGCAGTTCTTC. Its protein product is CASSQDGTPRGNEQFF.